This T cell receptor (beta chain) was observed in a study of PD-1 blockade in classical Hodgkin lymphoma. Turning to this clone: Its antigen is not known.

Findings and limits, study-wide: Before treatment, TCR diversity in newly diagnosed patients was reportedly lower than in healthy donors.

Every patient had relapsed following autologous stem cell transplantation, and cohorts differed in brentuximab vedotin exposure. Between the trimmed V and J ends, which lost 6 bases and 0 bases, there was a span of 9 bases. The CDR3 is 14 amino acids. The germline CDR1 and CDR2 sequences are MNHEY and SMNVEV (reference sequence). Some clones are missing from TCRdb's copy, which holds only in-frame ones; the method was immunoSEQ multiplex PCR. The data show about 41,000 clones, with roughly three quarters seen just once and approximately 20% held by the top ten. This sequence originates from a human donor with classical Hodgkin lymphoma. Material: peripheral blood mononuclear cells (PBMCs), obtained at baseline. This chain links TRBV27 with TRBJ1-5; tentatively, D is TRBD1 (5 bases). DNA of the CDR3: TGTGCCAGCAGGCGACAGAATAGCAATCAGCCCCAGCATTTT. It encodes CASRRQNSNQPQHF.